Shown below are 10 T cell receptor beta chains from a single sample sequenced in a study of OX40 agonist ivuxolimab in advanced cancers. Clones were sequenced by immunoSEQ multiplex PCR, and TCRdb holds only the in-frame ones, with some missing. Of 95,000 to 150,000 clones in the sample, just under 95% were seen once. This specimen was CD4+ or CD8+ T cells sorted from blood, taken in a trial of the OX40 agonist ivuxolimab. The origin of the receptors is an adult with an advanced solid tumor such as melanoma, head and neck, liver or kidney cancer.

V is TRBV30 and J is TRBJ2-3; perhaps D is TRBD1 or TRBD2 (6 bases each). There are 14 residues in the CDR3. CDR1 and CDR2 (germline): GTSNPN, SVGIG (reference sequence). Trimming took 7 bases from V and 1 from J, leaving 15 bases between them. Here the CDR3 reads CALEAGEGTDTQYF. CDR3 nucleotide sequence: TGTGCCTTAGAGGCAGGGGAGGGCACAGATACGCAGTATTTT.

CDR3 coding DNA: TGTGCCAGCTCTATAACCTTGGGACAAGAAGAAGCTTTCTTT. This codes for CASSITLGQEEAFF. The chain recombines TRBV18 with TRBJ1-1, with D maybe TRBD1 (6 bases). Between the trimmed V and J ends, which lost 6 bases and 8 bases, there was a span of 19 bases. This CDR3 comprises 14 residues. Germline CDR1 and CDR2: KGHSH and LQKENI.

With regard to this clone: The junction departs from germline at one end; a sequencing error may be responsible. The gene calls are TRBV28 and TRBJ1-2, with TRBD1 identical over 7 bases. The germline V gene encodes CDR1 MDHEN and CDR2 SYDVKM. The CDR3 has 14 amino acids. The CDR3 DNA sequence: TGTGCCAGCAGTCTAACAGGGGAGGTGGGAAGGTCCGGCTTC. Residues: CASSLTGEVGRSGF.

The chain combines TRBV7-9 with TRBJ2-7, with a weak D call TRBD1 (6 bases). V lost 8 bases and J lost 2, with 19 bases in between. Germline assignment: CDR1 SEHNR and CDR2 FQNEAQ (reference sequence). The CDR3 totals 15 residues. CDR3 sequence (DNA): TGTGCCAGCCTATCCCAGACAGGCGAAACCTACGAGCAGTACTTC. Translation: CASLSQTGETYEQYF. Filled out from reference TRBV7-9 and TRBJ2-7, the complete variable domain reads DTGVSQNPRHKITKRGQNVTFRCDPISEHNRLYWYRQTLGQGPEFLTYFQNEAQLEKSRLLSDRFSAERPKGSFSTLEIQRTEQGDSAMYLCASLSQTGETYEQYFGPGTRLTVT.

The gene calls are TRBV6-5 and TRBJ1-1; D call uncertain. The CDR3 covers 15 residues. The germline V gene has CDR1 MNHEY and CDR2 SVGAGI. Deletions cut 2 bases from V and 1 base from J, with 11 bases between. The CDR3 loop is CASSYHGVGNTEAFF. CDR3 bases: TGTGCCAGCAGTTACCATGGGGTTGGGAACACTGAAGCTTTCTTT.

The rearrangement links TRBV4-3 to TRBJ2-4; 9 nucleotides line up with TRBD2. V gave up 1 base and J gave up 10 bases; unmatched junction bases: 5. This CDR3 has 14 residues. Germline CDR1 reads LGHNA; CDR2 reads YSLEER. For the CDR3, the DNA is TGCGCCAGCAGCCAAGGTCTAGCGGGACGTATTCAGTACTTC. It encodes CASSQGLAGRIQYF.

As for this clone: Within the sample, other DNA sequences also encode this same CDR3. This chain links TRBV20-1 with TRBJ1-1, with TRBD1 as a possible D gene (5 bases). Looked up from germline, CDR1 is DFQATT and CDR2 is SNEGSKA (reference sequence). Trimming stripped 3 bases from V and 3 bases from J, with 5 bases between. CDR3 size: 11 residues. In DNA form, the CDR3 reads TGCAGTGCTAGGGGGGACACTGAAGCTTTCTTT. Protein product: CSARGDTEAFF.

V is TRBV28 and J is TRBJ2-7; D possibly corresponds to TRBD2 (7 bases). V lost 2 bases and J 2 bases, leaving 10 bases between the germline ends. Germline V gene lookup returns CDR1 MDHEN and CDR2 SYDVKM. CDR3 length: 14 amino acids. CDR3: CASSLRGGTYEQYF. The CDR3 DNA reads as TGTGCCAGCAGTTTAAGGGGGGGAACCTACGAGCAGTACTTC. The full variable domain, rest sourced from reference TRBV28 and TRBJ2-7, is DVKVTQSSRYLVKRTGEKVFLECVQDMDHENMFWYRQDPGLGLRLIYFSYDVKMKEKGDIPEGYSVSREKKERFSLILESASTNQTSMYLCASSLRGGTYEQYFGPGTRLTVT.

This clone was found once. The genes are TRBV11-3 and TRBJ2-5, with 7 bases identical to TRBD2. The DNA end favors TRBJ2-7, so the J call may be wrong. Germline CDR1 SGHNT, CDR2 YENEEA. The CDR3 spans 15 residues. The CDR3 sequence is CASSLAGGPSYEQYF. The CDR3 coding sequence is TGTGCCAGCAGCTTAGCGGGGGGTCCCTCCTACGAGCAGTACTTC.

The chain carries TRBV6-4 and TRBJ1-1; 9 bases fit TRBD1. J gave up 9 bases and V 2 bases, and 4 bases lay outside the gene matches. The CDR3 totals 13 residues. Germline CDR1 and CDR2: MRHNA and SNTAGT. The CDR3 loop is CASSDGTGLQAFF. The CDR3 nucleotides read TGTGCCAGCAGTGACGGGACAGGGCTACAAGCTTTCTTT.